This T cell receptor beta chain was sequenced in a study of OX40 agonist ivuxolimab in advanced cancers. The repertoire was sequenced with immunoSEQ multiplex PCR; TCRdb's copy has only in-frame clones and lacks some. The table lists tens of thousands of clones, 85% of them singletons. Germline lookup yields CDR1 MGHRA and CDR2 YSYEKL. V was pared by 3 bases and J by 6 bases, with 12 bases between. The CDR3 runs 14 residues. Sequenced material: CD4+ or CD8+ T cells sorted from blood, taken in a trial of the OX40 agonist ivuxolimab. The receptor's source is an adult with an advanced solid tumor such as melanoma, head and neck, liver or kidney cancer. The chain uses TRBV4-1 and TRBJ1-5; D is undetermined. This CDR3 is CASSHPLAGQPQHF. In DNA form, the CDR3 reads TGCGCCAGCAGCCACCCCTTGGCGGGTCAGCCCCAGCATTTT.